This T cell receptor beta chain was recovered during a study of T-cell reconstitution after alpha-beta-depleted transplantation in children (dated by TCRdb to the mid-2010s). For context, the study as a whole: Using TCR repertoire profiling, the study quantitatively followed how T-cell immune reconstitution unfolded in children after TCRalphabeta/CD19-depleted allogeneic hematopoietic cell transplantation. Paper-wide results and their limitations: Apparently early alphabetaT-cell count recovery about two months after transplant reportedly relied on only several hundred rapidly expanded clones derived from non-depleted graft cells. The frequencies of hyperexpanded clones fell over the following months, and after one year, T-cell counts and TCRbeta diversity were mostly attributed to newly produced T cells. In some patients, the high TCRbeta diversity seen at day 60 was put down to recipient T cells and intrathymic progenitors that had survived conditioning.

This clonotype has just a few counts. What this receptor recognizes is not known. An end of the junction does not agree with germline; a read error may underlie this. This specimen's treatment or condition label, interpreted: allogeneic hematopoietic cell transplantation with graft depleted of TCRalphabeta T cells and CD19 B cells. The children who served as transplant recipients had been given grafts of TCRalphabeta/CD19-depleted allogeneic hematopoietic cells. The library was prepared using PCR. Data came from an Illumina HiSeq 2500. To normalize quantification of the TCRbeta repertoire, the TCR libraries were built with molecular barcoding that relied on unique molecular identifiers. TCRdb handled the public reads itself, with Q25 trimming in fastp and clone calling in MiXCR, and kept productive beta chains. Each entry merges the rows of one CDR3 protein and shows their most common DNA and genes. This sample has approximately 800,000 distinct CDR3 sequences in its table, and approximately 15% of those were observed once. The ten largest clones take up roughly 4.8% of the sample.

The CDR3 runs 15 residues from the cysteine to the phenylalanine. This entry keeps only the CDR3 DNA: 45 bases, framed from base 1. According to the germline V gene, CDR1 reads SGHRS and CDR2 reads YFSETQ. Specimen: PBMCs, mostly from graft donor cells, collected 360 days after TCRalphabeta/CD19-depleted stem cell transplant. The TCR originated in a male patient younger than 18 who had a stem cell transplant for acute lymphoblastic leukemia, so the T cells may come from the graft donor. The V and J genes are TRBV5-1 and TRBJ2-7; D gene: possibly TRBD2, on 5 matching bases. The nucleotide sequence reads TGCGCCAGCAGCACAATCCGGACGGGATCCTACGAGCAGTGCTTC. Protein translation: CASSTIRTGSYEQCF.